This TCR beta chain stems from a study of a mutant IDH1 vaccine in newly diagnosed glioma. Points on this clone: Antigen specificity is unknown.

Time point in this sample: week 23, last vaccination. Doses consisted of 300 ug of mutant IDH1 20-mer peptide each, paired with topical imiquimod. CDR1 and CDR2 from the germline V gene are SGHNT and YYREEE (reference sequence). The trim removed 3 bases at V and 2 bases at J, leaving 2 bases unmatched. CDR3 length: 16 residues. The repertoire was sequenced with immunoSEQ multiplex PCR; TCRdb's copy has only in-frame clones and lacks some. The table shows 25,000 to 35,000 clones, with around 87% occurring only once. Sequenced here: PBMCs, sampled from a glioma patient whose treatment included an IDH1 peptide vaccine. This TCR was sampled from a man in his forties or fifties with glioma. This chain uses TRBV5-4 with TRBJ2-2; 12 positions match TRBD1. For the CDR3, the DNA is TGTGCCAGCAGCTGGGGACAGGGGGCTAACACCGGGGAGCTGTTTTTT. Amino acid sequence: CASSWGQGANTGELFF.